The present entry profiles one TCR beta chain with its context. The antigen is unknown. Clones were read by immunoSEQ multiplex PCR, and TCRdb kept only the in-frame ones, dropping some. The sample records some 190,000 clones, approximately 92% being singletons. These data originate in a study of T cell responses to AZD1222 COVID-19 vaccine. General study results and limits: Spike regions recognized by vaccine-associated CD4 TCRs spanned the protein, led by 160-218 and 743-854.

The CDR3 has 8 residues. The source material was peripheral blood, sampled on day 0 of AZD1222 vaccination. The clonotype was recovered from an adult in good health. The rearrangement uses TRBV21-1 and TRBJ1-2. TRBV21-1 corresponds to a pseudogene. Here the CDR3 reads CVFSGYTF. Here the CDR3 DNA reads TGTGTCTTCTCTGGCTACACCTTC.